These 29 T cell receptor beta chains came from one sample sequenced in a study of blood T cell repertoires in COVID-19. Sequencing was performed with immunoSEQ multiplex PCR; in TCRdb, only in-frame clones are kept and a portion is missing. The sample lists about 40,000 clones, roughly 83% occurring once. The sample taken for sequencing was peripheral blood. Every receptor here comes from a woman aged 55-70 years with acute or convalescent COVID-19.

This clone was seen once. The chain links TRBV10-1 to TRBJ2-7, with 8 bases fitting TRBD2. CDR1 WNHNN and CDR2 SYGVQD come from the germline V gene (reference sequence). CDR3 length: 14 residues. J gave up 3 bases and V 3 bases, and 4 bases lay outside the gene matches. The CDR3 here is CASSDLGLGYEQYF. The CDR3 DNA sequence: TGCGCCAGCAGTGACCTGGGACTAGGCTACGAGCAGTACTTC.

The J gene is TRBJ1-1, the V gene TRBV6-1; D call uncertain. There are 14 residues in the CDR3. The V end was cut by 3 bases, the J end by 0 bases, with 8 bases between. Germline values: CDR1 MNHNS, CDR2 SASEGT. The CDR3: CASSEPGLNTEAFF. As DNA, the CDR3 is TGTGCCAGCAGTGAGCCGGGGTTGAACACTGAAGCTTTCTTT.

CDR3 sequence: CASSLEGQGFVSKNIQYF. The CDR3 bases are TGTGCCAGCAGCTTAGAGGGACAGGGGTTTGTATCCAAAAACATTCAGTACTTC. The V and J genes are TRBV11-2 and TRBJ2-4; 10 nucleotides match TRBD1. Looked up from germline, CDR1 is SGHAT and CDR2 is FQNNGV. V shed 0 bases, J shed 2 bases, and the junction held 7 bases outside the gene matches. The CDR3 extends over 18 amino acids.

The V gene is TRBV12-3 or TRBV12-4, the J gene TRBJ1-5; 9 nucleotides match TRBD1. The CDR3 is 13 residues long. V lost 6 bases and J lost 5; bases outside the gene matches: 2. In nucleotides, the CDR3 is TGTGCCAGCAGGAGGGACAGGGATCAGCCCCAGCATTTT. Protein: CASRRDRDQPQHF.

V is TRBV4-2 and J is TRBJ1-5; weak D call: TRBD1 (5 bases). Trimming shortened V by 6 bases and J by 2 bases, and 14 bases separated the two germline ends. Germline V gene lookup returns CDR1 LGHNA and CDR2 YNFKEQ. The CDR3 loop spans 15 amino acids. CDR3 nucleotide sequence: TGTGCCAGCAGGAAGACAGAGAATCGCAATCAGCCCCAGCATTTT. It is translated as CASRKTENRNQPQHF.

V is TRBV6-5 and J is TRBJ1-1; D is uncertain. Trimming removed 4 bases from V and 1 base from J, with 7 bases in between. This CDR3 has 13 amino acids. Per the germline V gene, CDR1 is MNHEY and CDR2 is SVGAGI. Here the CDR3 reads CASSSVRNTEAFF. The CDR3 region has the DNA TGTGCCAGCAGTTCGGTCCGGAACACTGAAGCTTTCTTT.

This chain joins TRBV28 and TRBJ1-2, with a tentative D call TRBD1 (5 bases). From germline, CDR1 is MDHEN and CDR2 SYDVKM. The CDR3 runs 13 residues. Trimming shortened V by 2 bases and J by 7 bases, and 11 bases separated the two germline ends. This CDR3 reads CASSLSNRSGYTF. The CDR3 DNA is TGTGCCAGCAGTTTAAGTAACAGGAGTGGCTACACCTTC.

V usage is TRBV4-1 and J usage is TRBJ1-5; D ambiguous. The CDR3 covers 14 residues. CDR1 is MGHRA, CDR2 YSYEKL, per germline. V was pared by 0 bases and J by 6 bases, with 9 bases between. CDR3: CASSQEGGSQPQHF. CDR3 nucleotide sequence: TGCGCCAGCAGCCAAGAAGGAGGAAGTCAGCCCCAGCATTTT.

The V gene is TRBV19, the J gene TRBJ2-1, with 11 nucleotides matching TRBD1. With 6 bases clipped from V and 9 bases from J, the junction kept 7 bases outside the gene matches. The length of the CDR3 is 14 residues. The germline V gene encodes CDR1 LNHDA and CDR2 SQIVND (reference sequence). CDR3 in amino acids: CASSMDRGLGEQFF. As DNA, the CDR3 is TGTGCCAGTAGCATGGACAGGGGGCTGGGTGAGCAGTTCTTC.

This clone was seen a handful of times. The chain joins TRBV19 to TRBJ1-1; D is perhaps TRBD1 (6 bases). V lost 3 bases to trimming and J lost 3 bases, with 8 bases between them. The V gene's germline CDR1 is LNHDA and CDR2 SQIVND (reference sequence). This CDR3 has 13 amino acids. This chain's CDR3 is CASSMKGDTEAFF. The CDR3 DNA is TGTGCCAGTAGTATGAAGGGGGACACTGAAGCTTTCTTT. Looking up the rest from reference TRBV19 and TRBJ1-1 gives the full variable domain: DGGITQSPKYLFRKEGQNVTLSCEQNLNHDAMYWYRQDPGQGLRLIYYSQIVNDFQKGDIAEGYSVSREKKESFPLTVTSAQKNPTAFYLCASSMKGDTEAFFGQGTRLTVV.

The V gene is TRBV13, the J gene TRBJ1-1; D is perhaps TRBD1 (6 bases). Germline lookup yields CDR1 PRHDT and CDR2 FYEKMQ (reference sequence). Deletions cut 6 bases from V and 0 bases from J, with 17 bases between. The CDR3 is 16 amino acids. CDR3 DNA: TGTGCCAGCAGTCCCACGACAGGCCGGATGAACACTGAAGCTTTCTTT. Amino acid sequence: CASSPTTGRMNTEAFF.

This chain connects TRBV7-9 to TRBJ1-5, with TRBD1 matching 7 bases. Germline V gene lookup returns CDR1 SEHNR and CDR2 FQNEAQ (reference sequence). The junction had 10 bases not matched to a gene; V was cut back by 5 bases and J by 6 bases. The CDR3 totals 15 residues. CDR3 DNA sequence: TGTGCCAGCAGCGCGACCGGGACAGCACCTCAGCCCCAGCATTTT. This translates into CASSATGTAPQPQHF.

The DNA of the CDR3 is TGTGCCAGTAGTCCTGGGACAGGCACAGATACGCAGTATTTT. It specifies CASSPGTGTDTQYF. This rearrangement joins TRBV19 to TRBJ2-3, with TRBD1 identical over 7 bases. CDR1 is LNHDA, CDR2 SQIVND, per germline (reference sequence). V was clipped by 5 bases and J by 1 base; unmatched bases: 3. This CDR3 is 14 amino acids long. Full variable domain (outside the CDR3, taken from reference TRBV19 and TRBJ2-3): DGGITQSPKYLFRKEGQNVTLSCEQNLNHDAMYWYRQDPGQGLRLIYYSQIVNDFQKGDIAEGYSVSREKKESFPLTVTSAQKNPTAFYLCASSPGTGTDTQYFGPGTRLTVL.

The chain has TRBV30 and TRBJ1-5; D unclear. Germline V gene data show CDR1 as GTSNPN and CDR2 as SVGIG (reference sequence). The CDR3 runs 15 residues. Trimming took off 1 base at V and 5 bases at J, with 15 bases between the two ends. The CDR3 nucleotides read TGTGCCTGGAGTGGAGAGGGATACAGATATCAGCCCCAGCATTTT. Translated: CAWSGEGYRYQPQHF.

The chain combines TRBV6-1 with TRBJ2-1; the match to TRBD2 covers 7 bases. With 1 base clipped from V and 10 bases from J, the junction kept 10 bases outside the gene matches. The CDR3 sequence is 15 residues long. From germline, CDR1 is MNHNS and CDR2 SASEGT. The CDR3 protein is CASSEGDLLATEQFF. The CDR3 DNA reads TGTGCCAGCAGTGAAGGGGACCTACTAGCGACAGAGCAGTTCTTC.

This chain connects TRBV18 to TRBJ2-1; a possible D gene is TRBD1 (5 bases). Germline V CDR1 and CDR2: KGHSH, LQKENI. Trimming cost V 8 bases and J 4 bases, with 15 bases left between them. This CDR3 has 14 amino acids. The DNA for the CDR3 is TGTGCCAGCCGCGACAGCGTGAATTACAATGAGCAGTTCTTC. Translating gives CASRDSVNYNEQFF.

The chain carries TRBV9 and TRBJ2-7; TRBD2 matches 12 bases. CDR1 and CDR2 (germline): SGDLS, YYNGEE. J gave up 3 bases and V 0 bases, and 1 base lay outside the gene matches. The CDR3 consists of 15 residues. The chain's CDR3 is CASSVEGLAGYEQYF. CDR3 nucleotides: TGTGCCAGCAGCGTAGAGGGACTAGCGGGCTACGAGCAGTACTTC.

This clone appeared once. The rearrangement joins TRBV7-8 to TRBJ2-4; weak D call: TRBD2 (7 bases). The CDR3 is made up of 15 amino acids. V lost 1 base and J lost 6, with 13 bases in between. From germline, CDR1 is SGHVS and CDR2 FQNEAQ. The CDR3 protein is CASSLGGGRGNIQYF. The CDR3 DNA is TGTGCCAGCAGCTTAGGCGGGGGCCGGGGAAACATTCAGTACTTC.

The rearrangement uses TRBV5-3 and TRBJ1-5, with TRBD1 matching 7 bases. TRBV5-3 is an open reading frame whose function is uncertain. The CDR3 extends over 18 amino acids. V shed 4 bases and J 0 bases; nucleotides not matched to a gene: 13. This CDR3 reads CARSPHRQGRYSNQPQHF. As DNA, the CDR3 is TGTGCCAGAAGCCCACACCGACAGGGCCGTTATAGCAATCAGCCCCAGCATTTT.

The rearrangement joins TRBV4-1 to TRBJ1-2; 9 bases align to TRBD1. Trimming took 2 bases from V and 7 from J; bases not matched to a gene: 8. This CDR3 region has 15 residues. The germline CDR1 and CDR2 sequences are MGHRA and YSYEKL. This CDR3 is CASSQPGQGAFGYTF. CDR3 DNA sequence: TGCGCCAGCAGCCAACCGGGACAGGGTGCGTTTGGCTACACCTTC.

The CDR3 loop is CASSNGQGRNQPQHF. Written as DNA, the CDR3 is TGTGCCAGCAGTAATGGACAGGGCCGTAATCAGCCCCAGCATTTT. The chain employs TRBV6-5 and TRBJ1-5, with 8 bases that match TRBD1. The ends lost 5 bases at V and 4 bases at J; junction bases unmatched: 7. The CDR3 sequence is 15 residues long. The germline V gene has CDR1 MNHEY and CDR2 SVGAGI.

V usage is TRBV6-5 and J usage is TRBJ2-6; TRBD1 matches 7 bases. Trimming at V came to 4 bases and at J to 0 bases, leaving 0 bases not matched to a gene. The germline V gene has CDR1 MNHEY and CDR2 SVGAGI. The CDR3 consists of 15 residues. The CDR3 here is CASSWDSSGANVLTF. For the CDR3, the DNA is TGTGCCAGCAGTTGGGACAGCTCTGGGGCCAACGTCCTGACTTTC.

This clone has only a few counts. The CDR3 DNA reads as TGTGCCAGCAGCCAAAGCAGGATCTACGAGCAGTACTTC. It encodes CASSQSRIYEQYF. The V and J genes are TRBV14 and TRBJ2-7; D unresolved. There are 13 residues in the CDR3. Trimming took off 2 bases at V and 3 bases at J, with 8 bases between the two ends. CDR1 is SGHDN, CDR2 FVKESK, per germline.

The chain has TRBV11-3 and TRBJ2-1; 7 positions match TRBD1. Germline V lookup: CDR1 SGHNT, CDR2 YENEEA. The junction had 5 bases not matched to a gene; V was cut back by 3 bases and J by 0 bases. This CDR3 spans 16 amino acids. CDR3 residues: CASSFTGASSYNEQFF. The CDR3 DNA follows: TGTGCCAGCAGCTTTACAGGGGCGAGCTCCTACAATGAGCAGTTCTTC.

The V and J genes are TRBV7-9 and TRBJ2-3, with 7 positions matching TRBD1. This CDR3 spans 16 amino acids. Germline-derived CDR1 and CDR2 are SEHNR and FQNEAQ (reference sequence). V dropped 5 bases and J dropped 2; count of bases not matched to a gene: 10. The CDR3 DNA follows: TGTGCCAGCAGCCCCGGGACAGTCAGAGACACAGATACGCAGTATTTT. It codes for CASSPGTVRDTDTQYF.

This clone was counted between two and nine times. V and J are TRBV7-2 and TRBJ2-2, with TRBD1 as a possible D gene (5 bases). V dropped 3 bases and J dropped 3 bases, with 11 bases sitting between them. Germline assignment: CDR1 SGHTA and CDR2 FQGNSA. This CDR3 contains 15 residues. CDR3 DNA: TGTGCCAGCAGCTTTAAGGGGCGAGACACCGGGGAGCTGTTTTTT. This codes for CASSFKGRDTGELFF.

The V gene is TRBV5-1, the J gene TRBJ2-5; D remains unclear. Between the trimmed V and J ends, which lost 1 base and 3 bases, there was a span of 10 bases. The CDR3 consists of 14 residues. Germline CDR1 and CDR2: SGHRS and YFSETQ. The DNA for the CDR3 is TGCGCCAGCAGCTTGTTAGCACCCAAAGAGACCCAGTACTTC. It codes for CASSLLAPKETQYF. Based on the CDR3 plus reference TRBV5-1 and TRBJ2-5, the full variable domain is KAGVTQTPRYLIKTRGQQVTLSCSPISGHRSVSWYQQTPGQGLQFLFEYFSETQRNKGNFPGRFSGRQFSNSRSEMNVSTLELGDSALYLCASSLLAPKETQYFGPGTRLLVL.

V is TRBV27 and J is TRBJ1-2, with TRBD1 identical over 8 bases. The ends lost 2 bases at V and 6 bases at J; junction bases unmatched: 2. This CDR3 has 13 amino acids. Germline V CDR1 and CDR2: MNHEY, SMNVEV (reference sequence). This CDR3 reads CASSLQGANGYTF. CDR3 nucleotide sequence: TGTGCCAGCAGTTTACAGGGGGCAAATGGCTACACCTTC.

The V call is TRBV6-5, the J call TRBJ1-5, with D possibly being TRBD1 (5 bases). CDR3 length: 12 residues. CDR1 MNHEY and CDR2 SVGAGI come from the germline V gene. V was pared by 7 bases and J by 6 bases, with 10 bases between. As DNA, the CDR3 is TGTGCCAGCATGCAGGGTATTCAGCCCCAGCATTTT. It is translated as CASMQGIQPQHF.